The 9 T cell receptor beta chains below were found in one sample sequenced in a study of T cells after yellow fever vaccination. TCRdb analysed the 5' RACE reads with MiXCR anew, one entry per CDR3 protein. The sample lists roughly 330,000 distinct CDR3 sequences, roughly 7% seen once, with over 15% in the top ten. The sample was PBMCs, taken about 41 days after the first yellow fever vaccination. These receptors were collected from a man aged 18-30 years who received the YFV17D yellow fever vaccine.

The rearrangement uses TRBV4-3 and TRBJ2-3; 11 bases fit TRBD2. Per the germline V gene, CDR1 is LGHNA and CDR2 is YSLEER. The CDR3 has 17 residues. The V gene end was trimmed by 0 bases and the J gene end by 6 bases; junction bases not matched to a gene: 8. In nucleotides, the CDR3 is TGCGCCAGCAGCCAAGATACCCTAGCGGGGGGTGGGGATACGCAGTATTTT. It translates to CASSQDTLAGGGDTQYF.

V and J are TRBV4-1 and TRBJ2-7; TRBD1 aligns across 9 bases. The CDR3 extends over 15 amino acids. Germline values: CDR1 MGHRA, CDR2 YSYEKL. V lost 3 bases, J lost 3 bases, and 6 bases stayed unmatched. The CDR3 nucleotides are TGCGCCAGCAGCCAGGCCGACAGGGGGTTCTACGAGCAGTACGTC. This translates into CASSQADRGFYEQYV.

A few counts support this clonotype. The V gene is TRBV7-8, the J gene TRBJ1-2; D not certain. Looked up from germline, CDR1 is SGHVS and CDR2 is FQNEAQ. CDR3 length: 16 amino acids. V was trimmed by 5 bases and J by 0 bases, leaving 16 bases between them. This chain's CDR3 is CASSRRDKPANYGYTF. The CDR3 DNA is TGTGCCAGCAGCCGCCGCGACAAGCCCGCTAACTATGGCTACACCTTC. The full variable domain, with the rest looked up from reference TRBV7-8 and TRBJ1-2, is GAGVSQSPRYKVAKRGQDVALRCDPISGHVSLFWYQQALGQGPEFLTYFQNEAQLDKSGLPSDRFFAERPEGSVSTLKIQRTQQEDSAVYLCASSRRDKPANYGYTFGSGTRLTVV.

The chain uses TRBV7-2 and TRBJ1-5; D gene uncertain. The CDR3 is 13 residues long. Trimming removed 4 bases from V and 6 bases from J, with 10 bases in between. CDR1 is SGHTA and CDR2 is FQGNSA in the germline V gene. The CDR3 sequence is CASSSGRLQPQHF. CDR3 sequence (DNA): TGTGCCAGCAGCTCTGGACGGCTTCAGCCCCAGCATTTT.

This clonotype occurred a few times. The CDR3 reads CASSLSGGSGGTEAFF. CDR3 DNA: TGTGCCAGCAGCTTAAGTGGAGGCAGCGGGGGAACTGAAGCTTTCTTT. This sequence joins TRBV7-9 and TRBJ1-1; D might be TRBD1 (5 bases). Germline loops: CDR1 SEHNR, CDR2 FQNEAQ (reference sequence). V was shortened by 2 bases and J by 5 bases, with 18 bases between the two germline ends. The CDR3 loop spans 16 amino acids.

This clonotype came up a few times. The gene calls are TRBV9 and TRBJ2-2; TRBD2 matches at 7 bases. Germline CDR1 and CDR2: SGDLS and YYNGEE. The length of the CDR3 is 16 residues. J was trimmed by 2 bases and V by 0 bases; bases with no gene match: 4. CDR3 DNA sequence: TGTGCCAGCAGCGTAGGGGAAGCGGGAAACACCGGGGAGCTGTTTTTT. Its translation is CASSVGEAGNTGELFF.

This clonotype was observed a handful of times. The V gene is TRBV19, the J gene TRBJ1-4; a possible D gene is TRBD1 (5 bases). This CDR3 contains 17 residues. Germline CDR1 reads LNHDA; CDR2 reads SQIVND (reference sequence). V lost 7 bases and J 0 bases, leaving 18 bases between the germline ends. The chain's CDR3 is CASTSSGRGATNEKLFF. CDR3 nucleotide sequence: TGTGCCAGTACCTCTTCGGGGAGGGGTGCAACTAATGAAAAACTGTTTTTT.

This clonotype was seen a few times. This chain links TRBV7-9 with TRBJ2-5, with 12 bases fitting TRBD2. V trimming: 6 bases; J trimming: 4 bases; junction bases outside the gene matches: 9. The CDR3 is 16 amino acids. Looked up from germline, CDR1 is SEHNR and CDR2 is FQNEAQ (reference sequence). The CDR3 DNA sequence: TGTGCCAGCAGTCCTAGCGGGGGGGCGCCCATAGAGACCCAGTACTTC. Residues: CASSPSGGAPIETQYF.

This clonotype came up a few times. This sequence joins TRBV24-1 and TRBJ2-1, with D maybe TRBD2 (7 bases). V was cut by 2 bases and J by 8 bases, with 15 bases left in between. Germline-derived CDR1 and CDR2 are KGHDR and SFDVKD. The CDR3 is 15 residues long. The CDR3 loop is CATSDWGGGVYEQFF. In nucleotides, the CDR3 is TGTGCCACCAGTGATTGGGGGGGCGGTGTCTATGAGCAGTTCTTC.